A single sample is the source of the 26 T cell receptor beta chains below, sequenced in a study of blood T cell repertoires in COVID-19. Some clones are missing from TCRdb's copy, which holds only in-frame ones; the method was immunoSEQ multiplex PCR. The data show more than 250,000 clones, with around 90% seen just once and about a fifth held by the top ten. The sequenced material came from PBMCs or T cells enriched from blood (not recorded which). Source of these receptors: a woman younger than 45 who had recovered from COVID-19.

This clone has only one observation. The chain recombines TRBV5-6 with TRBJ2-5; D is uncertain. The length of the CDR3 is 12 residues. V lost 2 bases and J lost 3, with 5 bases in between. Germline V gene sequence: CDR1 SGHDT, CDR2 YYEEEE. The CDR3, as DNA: TGTGCCAGCAGCTTTATAGAAGAGACCCAGTACTTC. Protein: CASSFIEETQYF. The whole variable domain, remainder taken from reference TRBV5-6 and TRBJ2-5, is DAGVTQSPTHLIKTRGQQVTLRCSPKSGHDTVSWYQQALGQGPQFIFQYYEEEERQRGNFPDRFSGHQFPNYSSELNVNALLLGDSALYLCASSFIEETQYFGPGTRLLVL.

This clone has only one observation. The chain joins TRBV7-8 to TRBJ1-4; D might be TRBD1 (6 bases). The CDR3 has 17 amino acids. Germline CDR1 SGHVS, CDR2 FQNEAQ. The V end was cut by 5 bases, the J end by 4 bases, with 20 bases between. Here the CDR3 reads CASSRVGGRRHNEKLFF. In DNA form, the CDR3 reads TGTGCCAGCAGCCGGGTGGGGGGGCGCAGGCATAATGAAAAACTGTTTTTT.

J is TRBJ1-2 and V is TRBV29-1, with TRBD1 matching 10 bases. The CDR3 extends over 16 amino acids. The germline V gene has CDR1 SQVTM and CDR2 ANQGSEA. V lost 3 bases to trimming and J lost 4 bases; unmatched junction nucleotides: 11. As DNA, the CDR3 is TGCAGCGTTGAGGGGACAGGGGTAATCCGGTCCTATGGCTACACCTTC. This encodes CSVEGTGVIRSYGYTF.

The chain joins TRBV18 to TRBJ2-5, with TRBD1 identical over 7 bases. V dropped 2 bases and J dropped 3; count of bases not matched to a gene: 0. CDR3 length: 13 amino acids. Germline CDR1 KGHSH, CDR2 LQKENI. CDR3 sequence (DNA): TGTGCCAGCTCACCAGGGACAGAAGAGACCCAGTACTTC. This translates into CASSPGTEETQYF.

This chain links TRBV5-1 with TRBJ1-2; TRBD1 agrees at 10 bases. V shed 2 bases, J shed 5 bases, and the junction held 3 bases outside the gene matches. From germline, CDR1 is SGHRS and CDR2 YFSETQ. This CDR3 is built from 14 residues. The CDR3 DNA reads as TGCGCCAGCAGCTTCACGGGACAGGGGTATGGCTACACCTTC. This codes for CASSFTGQGYGYTF.

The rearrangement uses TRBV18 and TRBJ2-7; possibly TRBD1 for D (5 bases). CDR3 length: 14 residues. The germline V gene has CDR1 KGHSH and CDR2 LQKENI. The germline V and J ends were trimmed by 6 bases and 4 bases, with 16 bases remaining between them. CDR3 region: CASSPRQTDYEQYF. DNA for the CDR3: TGTGCCAGCTCCCCTCGTCAGACAGATTACGAGCAGTACTTC.

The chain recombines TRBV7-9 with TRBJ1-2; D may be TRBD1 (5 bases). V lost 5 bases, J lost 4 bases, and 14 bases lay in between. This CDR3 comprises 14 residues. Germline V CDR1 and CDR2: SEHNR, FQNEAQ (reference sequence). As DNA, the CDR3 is TGTGCCAGCAGCCCCCAGGCGACAGTCTATGGCTACACCTTC. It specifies CASSPQATVYGYTF.

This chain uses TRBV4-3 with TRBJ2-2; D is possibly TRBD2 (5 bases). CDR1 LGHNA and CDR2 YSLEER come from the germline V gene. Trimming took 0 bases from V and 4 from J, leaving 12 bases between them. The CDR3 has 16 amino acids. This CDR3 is CASSQEAIRGTGELFF. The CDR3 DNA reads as TGCGCCAGCAGCCAAGAAGCGATCCGGGGCACCGGGGAGCTGTTTTTT.

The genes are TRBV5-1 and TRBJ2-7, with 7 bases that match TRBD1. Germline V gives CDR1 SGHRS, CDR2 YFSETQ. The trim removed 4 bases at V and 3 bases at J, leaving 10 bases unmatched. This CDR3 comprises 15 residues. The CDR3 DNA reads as TGCGCCAGCAGCAACATTCCGGGACAGATCTACGAGCAGTACTTC. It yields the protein CASSNIPGQIYEQYF.

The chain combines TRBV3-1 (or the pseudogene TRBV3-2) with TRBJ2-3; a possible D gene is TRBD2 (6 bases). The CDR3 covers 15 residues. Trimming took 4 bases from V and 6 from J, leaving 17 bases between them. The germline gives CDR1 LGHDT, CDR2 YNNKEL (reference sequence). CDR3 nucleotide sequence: TGTGCCAGCAGCCGCTACCCGGGAGTCCAGGATACGCAGTATTTT. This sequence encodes CASSRYPGVQDTQYF.

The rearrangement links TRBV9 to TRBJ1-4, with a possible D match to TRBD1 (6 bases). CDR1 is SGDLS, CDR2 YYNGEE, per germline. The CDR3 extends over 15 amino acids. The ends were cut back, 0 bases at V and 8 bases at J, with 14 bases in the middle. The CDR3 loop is CASSVAAGAREKLFF. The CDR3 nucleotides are TGTGCCAGCAGCGTAGCGGCAGGGGCACGCGAAAAACTGTTTTTT.

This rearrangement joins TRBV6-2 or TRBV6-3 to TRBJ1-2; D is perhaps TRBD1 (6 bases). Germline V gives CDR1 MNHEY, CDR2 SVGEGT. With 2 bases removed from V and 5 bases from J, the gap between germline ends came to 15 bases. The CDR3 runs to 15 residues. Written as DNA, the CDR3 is TGTGCCAGCAGTTACCCCAGCATGGGGGCGTATGGCTACACCTTC. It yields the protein CASSYPSMGAYGYTF.

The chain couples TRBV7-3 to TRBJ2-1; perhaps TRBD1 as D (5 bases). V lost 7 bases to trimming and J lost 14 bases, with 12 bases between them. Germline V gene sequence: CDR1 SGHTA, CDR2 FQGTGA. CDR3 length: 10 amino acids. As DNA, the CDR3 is TGTGCCAGCACCGCAGGGAATAAGTTCTTC. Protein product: CASTAGNKFF.

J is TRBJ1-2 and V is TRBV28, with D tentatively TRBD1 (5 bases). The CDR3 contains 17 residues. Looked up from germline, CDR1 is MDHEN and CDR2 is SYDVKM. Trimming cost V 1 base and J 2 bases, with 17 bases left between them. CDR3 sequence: CASSLFPPGLSNYGYTF. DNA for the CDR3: TGTGCCAGCAGTTTATTCCCCCCGGGACTCAGCAACTATGGCTACACCTTC.

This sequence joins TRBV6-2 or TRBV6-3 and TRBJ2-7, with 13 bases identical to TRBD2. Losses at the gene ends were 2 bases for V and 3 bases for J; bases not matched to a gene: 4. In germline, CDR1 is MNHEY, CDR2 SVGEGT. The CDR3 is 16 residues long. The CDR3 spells CASSYPGTSGDYEQYF. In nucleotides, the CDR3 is TGTGCCAGCAGTTACCCAGGGACTAGCGGGGACTACGAGCAGTACTTC.

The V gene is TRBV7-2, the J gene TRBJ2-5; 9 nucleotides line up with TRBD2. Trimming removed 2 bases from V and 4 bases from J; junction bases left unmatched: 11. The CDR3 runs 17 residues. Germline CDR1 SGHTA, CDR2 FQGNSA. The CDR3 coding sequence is TGTGCCAGCAGCTTATGGGCGGGAGGGCCAAGGGCAGAGACCCAGTACTTC. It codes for CASSLWAGGPRAETQYF.

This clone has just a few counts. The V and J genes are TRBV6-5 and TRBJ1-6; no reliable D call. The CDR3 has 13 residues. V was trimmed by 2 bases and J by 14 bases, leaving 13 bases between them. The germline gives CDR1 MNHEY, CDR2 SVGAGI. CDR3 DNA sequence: TGTGCCAGCAGTTACGACGGGAATTGGGCCCTCCACTTT. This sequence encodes CASSYDGNWALHF.

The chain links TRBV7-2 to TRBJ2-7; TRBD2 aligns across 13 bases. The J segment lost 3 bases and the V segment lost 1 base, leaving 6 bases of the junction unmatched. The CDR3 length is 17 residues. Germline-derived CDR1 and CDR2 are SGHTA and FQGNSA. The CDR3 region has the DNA TGTGCCAGCAGCTTAGTAGGGACTAGCGGGGCGAACTACGAGCAGTACTTC. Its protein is CASSLVGTSGANYEQYF.

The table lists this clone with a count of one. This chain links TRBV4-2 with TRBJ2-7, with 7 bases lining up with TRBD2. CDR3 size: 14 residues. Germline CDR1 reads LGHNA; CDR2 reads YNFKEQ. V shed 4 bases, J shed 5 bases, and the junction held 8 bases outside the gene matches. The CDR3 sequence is CASSPRGVSDEQYF. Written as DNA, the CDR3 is TGTGCCAGCAGCCCTCGGGGGGTTAGCGACGAGCAGTACTTC.

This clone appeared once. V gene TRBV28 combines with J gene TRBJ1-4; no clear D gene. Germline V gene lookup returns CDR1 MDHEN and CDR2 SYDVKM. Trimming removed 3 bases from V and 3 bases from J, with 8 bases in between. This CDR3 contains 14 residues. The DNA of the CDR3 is TGTGCCAGCAGTTTTACCTCGGCTAATGAAAAACTGTTTTTT. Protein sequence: CASSFTSANEKLFF.

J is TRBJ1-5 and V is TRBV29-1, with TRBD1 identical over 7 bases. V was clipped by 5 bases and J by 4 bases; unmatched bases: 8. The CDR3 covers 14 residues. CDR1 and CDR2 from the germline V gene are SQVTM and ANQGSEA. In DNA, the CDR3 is TGCAGCGTTTCGGGACAGTCGGAGAATCAGCCCCAGCATTTT. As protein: CSVSGQSENQPQHF. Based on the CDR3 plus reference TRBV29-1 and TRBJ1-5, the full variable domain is SAVISQKPSRDICQRGTSLTIQCQVDSQVTMMFWYRQQPGQSLTLIATANQGSEATYESGFVIDKFPISRPNLTFSTLTVSNMSPEDSSIYLCSVSGQSENQPQHFGDGTRLSIL.

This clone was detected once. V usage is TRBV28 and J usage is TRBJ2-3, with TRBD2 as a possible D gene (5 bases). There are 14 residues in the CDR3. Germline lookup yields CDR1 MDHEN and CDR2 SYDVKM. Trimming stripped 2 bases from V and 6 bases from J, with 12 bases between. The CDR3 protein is CASSLPLTGDTQYF. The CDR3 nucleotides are TGTGCCAGCAGTTTACCCCTGACGGGGGATACGCAGTATTTT.

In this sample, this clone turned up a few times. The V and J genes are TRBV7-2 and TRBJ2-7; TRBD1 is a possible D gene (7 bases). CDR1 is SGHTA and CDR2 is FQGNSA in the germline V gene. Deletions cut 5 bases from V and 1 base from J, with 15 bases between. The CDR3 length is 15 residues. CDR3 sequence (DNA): TGTGCCAGCAGCCAGGGGGGCTCGGGGTCCTACGAGCAGTACTTC. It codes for CASSQGGSGSYEQYF.

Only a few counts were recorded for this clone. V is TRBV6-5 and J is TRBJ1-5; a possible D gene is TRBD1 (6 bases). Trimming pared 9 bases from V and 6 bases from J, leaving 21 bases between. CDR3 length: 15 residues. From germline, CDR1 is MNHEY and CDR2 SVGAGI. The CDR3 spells CASSPSQGSIQPQHF. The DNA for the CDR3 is TGTGCCAGTTCCCCCTCCCAGGGGTCGATTCAGCCCCAGCATTTT.

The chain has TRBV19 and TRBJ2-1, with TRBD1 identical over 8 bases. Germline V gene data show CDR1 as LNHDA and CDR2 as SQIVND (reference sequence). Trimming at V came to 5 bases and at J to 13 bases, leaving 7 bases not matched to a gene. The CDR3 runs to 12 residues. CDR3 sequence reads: CASSPQGAVQFF. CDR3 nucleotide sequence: TGTGCCAGTAGTCCTCAGGGGGCGGTTCAGTTCTTC.

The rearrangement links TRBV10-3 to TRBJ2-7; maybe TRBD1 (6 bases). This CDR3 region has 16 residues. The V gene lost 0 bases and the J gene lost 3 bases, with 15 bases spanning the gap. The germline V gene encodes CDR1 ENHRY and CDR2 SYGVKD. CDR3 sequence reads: CAISESTMGALYEQYF. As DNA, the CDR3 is TGTGCCATCAGTGAGTCGACTATGGGGGCCCTCTACGAGCAGTACTTC.